The clone carrying this TCR beta chain has a single count. As yet, its antigen is unknown. The data belong to a study of cytomegalovirus exposure and HLA in healthy donors. Overall study findings and caveats: The study designated 150 or so TCR beta chains cytomegalovirus-associated.

The donors belonged to the approximately 120-subject validation cohort, separate from the approximately 700-subject first cohort. The CDR3 is 15 residues long. The germline V gene has CDR1 SGDLS and CDR2 YYNGEE. The V and J ends lost 3 bases and 12 bases, in that order; junction bases with no gene match: 17. Repertoires were generated with immunoSEQ multiplex PCR, while TCRdb's copy carries only in-frame clones and drops some. The sample carries roughly 120,000 clones, 85% to 95% recorded once. This chain uses TRBV9 with TRBJ1-1, with 7 nucleotides matching TRBD1. Sequencing was done on a sample of PBMCs. This TCR was sampled from a woman between 18 and 30 years old in good health and CMV-seronegative. As DNA, the CDR3 is TGTGCCAGCAGCGAGAGGGACAGAAATATCGAAGGAACTTTCTTT. As protein: CASSERDRNIEGTFF.